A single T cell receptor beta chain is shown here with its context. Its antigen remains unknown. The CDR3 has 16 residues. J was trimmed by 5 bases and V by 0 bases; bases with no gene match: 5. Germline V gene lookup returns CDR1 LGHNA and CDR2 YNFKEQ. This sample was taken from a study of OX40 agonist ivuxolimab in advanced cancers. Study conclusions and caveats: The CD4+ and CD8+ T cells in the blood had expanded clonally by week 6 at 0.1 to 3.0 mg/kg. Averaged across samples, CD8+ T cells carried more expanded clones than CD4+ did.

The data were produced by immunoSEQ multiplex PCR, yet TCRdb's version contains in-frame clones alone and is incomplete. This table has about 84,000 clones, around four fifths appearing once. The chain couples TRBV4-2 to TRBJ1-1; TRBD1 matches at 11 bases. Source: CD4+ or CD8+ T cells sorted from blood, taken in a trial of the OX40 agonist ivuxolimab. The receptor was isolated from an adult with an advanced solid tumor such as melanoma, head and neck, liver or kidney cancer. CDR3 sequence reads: CASSQDPGQGATEAFF. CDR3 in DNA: TGTGCCAGCAGCCAAGATCCCGGACAGGGGGCAACTGAAGCTTTCTTT.